The subject of this entry is one T cell receptor (beta chain). Its antigen is not yet known. No much larger clone exists at a distance of one base, and base qualities are not known. This sample includes further DNA sequences coding for the same CDR3. Using the deep immunoSEQ assay, multiplex PCR amplified TCR CDR3 regions from genomic DNA. Extracted genomic DNA from each cell subset was spread evenly across all wells of several immunoSEQ 96-well plates, with each plate serving as a replicate. Each replicate PCR for sorted subsets received about 200 ng genomic DNA, equal to tens of thousands of T cell genomes. The purified libraries were quantified using a Qubit 3.0 fluorometer, sized with a Bioanalyzer 2100, and then quantified again using the KAPA Library Quantification kit. Every immunoSEQ 96-well plate was sequenced on a dedicated single-read 150-cycle Illumina NextSeq 550 flow cell. The paper's data handling went like this. Because the immunoSEQ output included only junctional sequences and no quality scores, the filtering could not be the same as the filtering used for full-length reads. Sequences were annotated with PyIR, a Python wrapper for IgBLAST v1.9, and V/J genes and CDR3 were assigned using IMGT germline references. Any read was removed if the V/J assignment was weak (E-value above 1e-6), the CDR3 was missing, or the read contained stop codons, out-of-frame junctions, or ambiguous translated residues. V3J clonotypes were defined by identical inferred V gene, J gene, and CDR3 amino acid sequence. Percentage overlap between repertoires was calculated by dividing the number of shared unique clonotypes by the size of the smaller repertoire. Repertoire richness was assessed with RTK rarefaction, the Chao1 estimator, and Recon v2.1 estimates of unobserved clonotypes. Generation probabilities were computed with OLGA for all TCRbeta clonotypes obtained by the gDNA method from four donors. As stored in TCRdb, this immuneACCESS dataset retains in-frame rearrangements with V and J assigned. A fraction of the clones does not appear; measured against another copy, unresolved V genes explain less than half of the discrepancy, and the remainder lacks a known reason. The V and J calls and the clone size are those of that table, but D and trimming were determined from the DNA. In all, the sample holds about 2.2 million clones, and about 92% of those were seen once. Together, the top ten hold roughly 1.8% of the sample.

V loses 5 bases of germline sequence and J loses 2 bases, and the interval between the two ends is 10 bases. Taken from cysteine to phenylalanine, the CDR3 has 14 residues. The CDR3 DNA has 42 bases and is translated from base 1. Sequences SEHNR (CDR1) and FQNEAQ (CDR2) are obtained from the germline V gene (reference sequence). The source of the sample is a study of shared clonotypes between healthy human individuals (dated by TCRdb to 2020 to 2021). About the study as a whole: Three men and two women, aged 18 to 49 years, made up the cohort. Per donor, three plates each were used for CD4 naive and CD4 memory, two for CD8 naive, and one for CD8 memory. Different laboratories and diverse techniques were used to prepare libraries and sequence TCR repertoires, to increase sequencing depth and limit assay-specific biases. To estimate repertoire size and how much clonotypes are shared between individuals, the study performed deep sequencing of blood TCR repertoires from roughly five healthy adults. Per donor, leukapheresis produced somewhere between about 0.9 and 10 billion PBMCs. The investigation overall reported the following: Estimated clonotype richness was generally larger for naive than for memory subsets. Sampling was restricted to blood, and TCR repertoires in tissue are likely to differ from TCR repertoires in blood. Incomplete sequencing was indicated by rarefaction of sorted-subset datasets, despite the large sequencing depth. Pairwise subsampling led to the expectation that sequencing depth would affect the degree of clonotype sharing among donors. Higher generation probabilities were observed for clonotypes shared by all four sorted-subset donors than for non-shared clonotypes. When four donors were compared, the shared fraction of clonotypes was about 5.2% for naive CD4, roughly 3.3% for naive CD8, roughly 2.5% for memory CD4, and 0.3% to 0.5% for memory CD8. Because the study included only a small number of donors, the genetic and exposure-history diversity represented was limited.

CD8 naive samples were CD45RO-negative cells positively selected for CCR7, giving a CD45RA+CCR7+ population that excluded TemRA cells. The donors were healthy, HIV-negative adults with no recently reported acute infections or vaccinations. All donors were Caucasian adults living in Nashville, Tennessee, USA. Blood was collected by leukapheresis, and PBMCs were isolated by Ficoll-Histopaque density gradient centrifugation and then cryopreserved in liquid nitrogen vapor phase. Analytical flow cytometry was used to check the purity and quantity of every magnetically sorted T cell population. Genomic DNA was isolated from each sorted fraction and quantified by UV absorbance on a Nanodrop 2000c.

This sequence originates from a young man in good health. Some clones in this sample may be carry-over from other donors' samples. This chain is built from TRBV7-9 and TRBJ2-4; TRBD1 is perhaps the D gene, given 6 matching bases. The sequenced sample was naive CD8+ T cells from PBMCs. The sample's cell subset or site label, in plain terms: CD45RA+CCR7+. The nucleotide sequence reads as follows: TGTGCCAGCAGCCCTACAGGGTCCAAAAACATTCAGTACTTC. Its protein product is CASSPTGSKNIQYF. Beyond the CDR3, the reference TRBV7-9 and TRBJ2-4 genes provide the residues; the full variable domain reads: DTGVSQNPRHKITKRGQNVTFRCDPISEHNRLYWYRQTLGQGPEFLTYFQNEAQLEKSRLLSDRFSAERPKGSFSTLEIQRTEQGDSAMYLCASSPTGSKNIQYFGAGTRLSVL.